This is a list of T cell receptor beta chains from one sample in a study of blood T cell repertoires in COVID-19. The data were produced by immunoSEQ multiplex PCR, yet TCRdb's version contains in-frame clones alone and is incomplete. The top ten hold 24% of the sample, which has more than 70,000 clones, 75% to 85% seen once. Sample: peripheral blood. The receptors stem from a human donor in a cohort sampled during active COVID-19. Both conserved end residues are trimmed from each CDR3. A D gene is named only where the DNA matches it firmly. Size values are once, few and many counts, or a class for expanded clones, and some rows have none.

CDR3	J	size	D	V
ASRRTGGYEQY	TRBJ2-7	-	TRBD1	TRBV5-1
ATSDSRGGDAYEQY	TRBJ2-7	-	TRBD2	TRBV24-1
ASSFTSGHEQF	TRBJ2-1	-	TRBD2	TRBV12-3/TRBV12-4
ASSRTSGSFGELF	TRBJ2-2	few	TRBD2	TRBV7-9
ASSIENTEAF	TRBJ1-1	-	-	TRBV2
ASSLRSGAGYGYT	TRBJ1-2	-	-	TRBV5-6
ASSPRAGGYNEQF	TRBJ2-1	-	TRBD2	TRBV4-3
ASSLSDYGYT	TRBJ1-2	-	-	TRBV28
ASRSLRSGRPTYEQY	TRBJ2-7	few	-	TRBV12-2
ASSLPGGGFTGELF	TRBJ2-2	-	-	TRBV5-8
ASSLAAGSYNEQF	TRBJ2-1	-	-	TRBV11-2
ACGSSGEETQY	TRBJ2-5	-	TRBD2	TRBV7-2
ASSFSAGGREQY	TRBJ2-7	-	TRBD2	TRBV28
ASSHLDRPEAF	TRBJ1-1	-	-	TRBV3-1/TRBV3-2
SVEVGGSGYNEQF	TRBJ2-1	once	TRBD2	TRBV29-1
ASSLSAGYKGLFEQF	TRBJ2-1	-	-	TRBV18
ASSEQGALNSPLH	TRBJ1-6	once	TRBD1	TRBV5-1
ASSPRRDSHNEQF	TRBJ2-1	-	-	TRBV18
ATSSVGTSGKDNEQF	TRBJ2-1	-	TRBD2	TRBV15
ASRPRDYTEAF	TRBJ1-1	-	-	TRBV7-9